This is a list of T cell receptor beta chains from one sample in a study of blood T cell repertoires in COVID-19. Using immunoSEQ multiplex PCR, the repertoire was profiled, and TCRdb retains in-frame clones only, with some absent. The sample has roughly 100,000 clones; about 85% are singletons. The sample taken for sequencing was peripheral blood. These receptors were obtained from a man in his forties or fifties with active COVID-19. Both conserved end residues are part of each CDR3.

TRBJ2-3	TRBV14	CASSQDAGSTDTQYF
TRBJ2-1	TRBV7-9	CASSPPFRGGNEQFF
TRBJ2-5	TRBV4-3	CASSQHRLVETQYF
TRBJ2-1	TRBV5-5	CASSIYSGGAPNEQFF
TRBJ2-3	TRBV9	CASSPPRADTQYF
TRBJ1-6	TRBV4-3	CASSQDDRDSPLHF
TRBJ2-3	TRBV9	CASSIRQGVGDTQYF
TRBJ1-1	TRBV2	CASTGSHTEAFF
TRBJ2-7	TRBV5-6	CASSEDRRIVHEQYF
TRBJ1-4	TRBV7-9	CASSLDSGEKLFF
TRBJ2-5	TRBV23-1	CASSPLNGIPGGPRKTQYF
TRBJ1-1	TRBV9	CASSTTGETEAFF
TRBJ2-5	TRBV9	CASSDGVKETQYF
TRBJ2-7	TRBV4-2	CASSPQRGPAYEQYF
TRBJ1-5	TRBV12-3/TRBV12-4	CASSSQGNQPQHF
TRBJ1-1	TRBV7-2	CASSLARQETAEAFF
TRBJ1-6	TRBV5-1	CASSLGQVANSPLHF
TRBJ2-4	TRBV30	CAWSVESGGVKNIQYF
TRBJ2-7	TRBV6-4	CASSEEAGVSYEQYF
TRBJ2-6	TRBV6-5	CASSLFSGANVLTF
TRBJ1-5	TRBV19	CASSIRTGGNSNQPQHF
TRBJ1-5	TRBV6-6	CASSSLQGGNQPQHF
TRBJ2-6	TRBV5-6	CASSPLNGGNSGANVLTF
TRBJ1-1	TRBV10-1	CASIDRRQRGTEAFF
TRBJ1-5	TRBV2	CASSVDRANQPQHF
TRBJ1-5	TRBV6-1	CASSEEAGIGYSNQPQHF
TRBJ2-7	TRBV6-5	CASSSSLTLSQYF
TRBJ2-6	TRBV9	CASSVRGFGAGANVLTF
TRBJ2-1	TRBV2	CASSQDIYEQFF
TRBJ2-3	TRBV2	CASSEMLGGQDTQYF
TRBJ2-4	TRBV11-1	CASSHSGAAKNIQYF
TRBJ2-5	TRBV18	CASRAMGAQETQYF
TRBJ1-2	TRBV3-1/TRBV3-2	CASSQGSVATF
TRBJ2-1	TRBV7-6	CASSLGTGAVNEQFF
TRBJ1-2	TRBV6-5	CASTTTGGRDYGYTF
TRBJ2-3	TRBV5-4	CASSLRTSGGLSTDTQYF
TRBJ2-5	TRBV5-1	CASSSPGGGRETQYF
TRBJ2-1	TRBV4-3	CASSQGSLAGGKQFF
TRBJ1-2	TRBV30	CAWKLGGSGYTF
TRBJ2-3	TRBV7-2	CASSPLGGRGGTDTQYF
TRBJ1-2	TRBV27	CASSSPDRLLLGNYGYTF
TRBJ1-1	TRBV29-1	CSVAAGALSTEAFF
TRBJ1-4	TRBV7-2	CASSLRLAREDNEKLFF
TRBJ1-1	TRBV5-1	CASSPGQMNTEAFF